This T cell receptor (beta chain) was sequenced in a study of PD-1 blockade in classical Hodgkin lymphoma (dated by TCRdb to the early 2020s). Describing the broader study: Nivolumab dosing was 3 mg/kg intravenously every 2 weeks, continuing until either disease progression or unacceptable toxicity. The study used CyTOF and TCR beta sequencing to define a peripheral blood immune signature of response to PD-1 blockade in classical Hodgkin lymphoma.

The research as a whole found: Newly diagnosed patients were reported to have lower baseline TCR diversity than healthy donors, and relapsed/refractory patients were reported to have lower baseline TCR diversity still. Diversity was lower in patients who began nivolumab less than 1 year after ASCT, so these patients were left out of later analyses to avoid confounding by immune reconstitution. Trial patients achieving complete response had baseline diversity similar to newly diagnosed patients, whereas partial responders and progressors had significantly lower diversity. The study was restricted to a single clinical trial cohort, and the causes of repertoire differences, possibly disease activity or prior therapy, were left undefined. By C4D1, a significant rise was seen in CD4+ TCR diversity but not in CD8+ TCR diversity (p=0.0027 vs p=0.16), and the rise was most apparent among complete responders (p=0.02).

From its cysteine to its phenylalanine, the CDR3 spans 16 amino acids. Of the read, only the CDR3 DNA is kept; its 48 bases are in frame from base 1. CDR1 and CDR2 were assigned from the germline V gene (reference sequence) as SEHNR and FQNEAQ. Genomic DNA was isolated using the Qiagen DNeasy kit from unsorted PBMCs as well as from negatively selected CD4+ and CD8+ fractions. Using primers that anneal to V and J segments, immunoSEQ multiplex PCR amplified the TCR beta CDR3 regions. A synthetic immune receptor repertoire was used to minimize amplification bias, and remaining bias was computationally removed after sequencing. In the source study's methods: Custom Python scripts were used to quantify repertoire diversity as the Shannon entropy index. Unsorted, CD4+ and CD8+ repertoires were analyzed separately, except for combined analyses in which CD4+ and CD8+ sequences were merged in silico. Clonal expansion was defined as a frequency increase of at least 2-fold after treatment compared with C1D1, and clones undetected at baseline were assigned a pseudocount of 0.5. Clones with 0 or 1 copy at C1D1 were defined as singleton clones, while clones with 2 or more copies were defined as non-singleton clones. By matching protein sequences in sorted samples from the same patient, clones expanded in unsorted samples were annotated as CD4+, CD8+ or unknown. Wilcoxon tests on paired samples were used to test diversity changes from C1D1 to C4D1. TCRdb obtained this table from immuneACCESS and retained in-frame rearrangements with V and J assigned. These tables miss some clones; where compared with another copy, unresolved V genes account for less than half of the shortfall, and the remainder is unexplained. For V, J and clone size, that table is used; D and trimming come from the DNA. This sample is represented by some 23,000 clones; roughly 79% of them were singletons. Together, the top ten hold 20% of the sample.

Sample time point, as interpreted from the label and publication: cycle 2 day 1 (C2D1) of nivolumab. Every trial patient had relapsed following autologous stem cell transplantation, and prior brentuximab vedotin exposure was what differed among cohorts A, B and C. The trial cohort comprised a few dozen patients with relapsed/refractory classical Hodgkin lymphoma whose best overall responses were complete response, partial response or progressive disease. Trial patients were treated with single-agent nivolumab in the multi-cohort phase II CheckMate 205 trial. An independent review committee assessed best overall response using the 2007 International Working Group response criteria. PBMCs from the trial were collected at three points: immediately before nivolumab initiation (C1D1), and during therapy at cycle 2 day 1 and cycle 4 day 1. Peripheral blood was collected in 8 mL Vacutainer Cell Preparation Tubes, from which PBMCs were isolated by centrifugation and then cryopreserved.

Comment on this clone: The specificity of this receptor is unknown. Relative to the germline gene, one junction end is altered; a read error may explain this.

The sequenced sample was peripheral blood mononuclear cells (PBMCs), obtained before the second cycle of nivolumab. The chain is encoded by TRBV7-9 joined to TRBJ2-1; no confident D gene assignment can be made. The TCR was taken from a human donor with classical Hodgkin lymphoma. The CDR3 in this case is CASSVAVRYVGNEQFF. Read as DNA, the sequence is TGTGCCAGCAGCGTAGCTGTCAGGTACGTTGGCAATGAGCAGTTCTTC.